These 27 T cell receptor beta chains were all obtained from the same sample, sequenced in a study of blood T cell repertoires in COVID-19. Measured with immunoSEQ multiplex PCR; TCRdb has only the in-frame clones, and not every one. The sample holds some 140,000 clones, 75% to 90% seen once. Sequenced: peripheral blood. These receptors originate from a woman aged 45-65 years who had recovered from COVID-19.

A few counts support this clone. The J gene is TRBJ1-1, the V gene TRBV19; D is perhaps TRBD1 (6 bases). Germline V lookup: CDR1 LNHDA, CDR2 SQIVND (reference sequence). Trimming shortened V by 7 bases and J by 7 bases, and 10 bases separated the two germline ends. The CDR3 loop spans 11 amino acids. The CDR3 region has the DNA TGTGCCAGTATTGGACAGCTTGAAGCTTTCTTT. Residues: CASIGQLEAFF.

This CDR3 reads CASSYTGAYRNTIYF. The CDR3 coding sequence is TGTGCCAGCAGTTACACAGGGGCCTATCGAAACACCATATATTTT. The J gene is TRBJ1-3, the V gene TRBV6-5, with TRBD1 matching 7 bases. The CDR3 spans 15 residues. J gave up 5 bases and V 2 bases, and 6 bases lay outside the gene matches. Germline CDR1 reads MNHEY; CDR2 reads SVGAGI.

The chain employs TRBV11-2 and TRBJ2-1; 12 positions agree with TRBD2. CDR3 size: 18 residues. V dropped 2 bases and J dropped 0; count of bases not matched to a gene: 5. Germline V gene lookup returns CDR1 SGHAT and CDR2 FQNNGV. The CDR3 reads CASSLLASGGGSYNEQFF. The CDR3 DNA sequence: TGTGCCAGCAGCTTATTGGCTAGCGGGGGGGGCTCCTACAATGAGCAGTTCTTC.

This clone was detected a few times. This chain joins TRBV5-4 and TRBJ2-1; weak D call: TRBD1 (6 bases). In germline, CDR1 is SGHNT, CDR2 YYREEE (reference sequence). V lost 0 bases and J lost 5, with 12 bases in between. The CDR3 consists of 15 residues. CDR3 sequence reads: CASSLARGVDNEQFF. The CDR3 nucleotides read TGTGCCAGCAGCTTGGCCAGGGGAGTCGACAATGAGCAGTTCTTC. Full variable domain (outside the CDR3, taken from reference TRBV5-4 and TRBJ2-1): ETGVTQSPTHLIKTRGQQVTLRCSSQSGHNTVSWYQQALGQGPQFIFQYYREEENGRGNFPPRFSGLQFPNYSSELNVNALELDDSALYLCASSLARGVDNEQFFGPGTRLTVL.

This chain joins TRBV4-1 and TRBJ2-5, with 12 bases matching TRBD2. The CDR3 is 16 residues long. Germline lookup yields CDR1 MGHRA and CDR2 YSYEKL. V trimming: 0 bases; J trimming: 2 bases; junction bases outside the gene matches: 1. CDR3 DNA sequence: TGCGCCAGCAGCCAAGATCTAGCGGGGGGGCAAGAGACCCAGTACTTC. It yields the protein CASSQDLAGGQETQYF.

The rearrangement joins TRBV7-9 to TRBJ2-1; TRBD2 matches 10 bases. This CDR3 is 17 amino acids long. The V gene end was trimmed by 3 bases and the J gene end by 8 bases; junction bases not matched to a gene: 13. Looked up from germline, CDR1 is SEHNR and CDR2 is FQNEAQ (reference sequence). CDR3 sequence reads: CASSFTSGTDSAHEQFF. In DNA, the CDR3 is TGTGCCAGCAGCTTTACTAGCGGGACGGATTCAGCCCATGAGCAGTTCTTC.

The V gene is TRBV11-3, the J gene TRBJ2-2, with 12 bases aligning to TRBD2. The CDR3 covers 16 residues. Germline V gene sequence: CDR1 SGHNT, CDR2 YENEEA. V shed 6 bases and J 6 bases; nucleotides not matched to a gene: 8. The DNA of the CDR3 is TGTGCCAGCAGTCTACTAGCGGGAGGTGGGCCCGGGGAGCTGTTTTTT. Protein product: CASSLLAGGGPGELFF. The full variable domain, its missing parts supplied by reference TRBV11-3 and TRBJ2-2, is EAGVVQSPRYKIIEKKQPVAFWCNPISGHNTLYWYLQNLGQGPELLIRYENEEAVDDSQLPKDRFSAERLKGVDSTLKIQPAELGDSAVYLCASSLLAGGGPGELFFGEGSRLTVL.

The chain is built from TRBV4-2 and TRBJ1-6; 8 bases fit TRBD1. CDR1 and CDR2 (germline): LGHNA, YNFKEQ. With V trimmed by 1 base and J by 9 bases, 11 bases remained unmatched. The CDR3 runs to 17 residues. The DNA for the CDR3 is TGTGCCAGCAGCCAAGGTTCATCACAGGGGGGGGGTTCACCCCTCCACTTT. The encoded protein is CASSQGSSQGGGSPLHF.

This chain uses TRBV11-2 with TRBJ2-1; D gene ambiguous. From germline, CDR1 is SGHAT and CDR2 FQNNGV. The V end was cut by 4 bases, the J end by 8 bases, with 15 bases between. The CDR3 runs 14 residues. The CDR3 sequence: CASSSMGLTHEQFF. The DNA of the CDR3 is TGTGCCAGCAGCTCGATGGGCCTTACCCATGAGCAGTTCTTC.

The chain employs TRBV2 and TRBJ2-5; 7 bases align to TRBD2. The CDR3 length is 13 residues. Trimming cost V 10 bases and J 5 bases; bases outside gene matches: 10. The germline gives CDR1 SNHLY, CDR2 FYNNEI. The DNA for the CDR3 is TGTGCCACCCGGGCCTCGCGGGGGGAGACCCAGTACTTC. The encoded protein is CATRASRGETQYF.

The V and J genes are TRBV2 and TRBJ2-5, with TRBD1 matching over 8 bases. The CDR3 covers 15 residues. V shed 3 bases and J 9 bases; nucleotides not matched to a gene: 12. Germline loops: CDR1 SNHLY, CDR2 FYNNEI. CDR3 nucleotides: TGTGCCAGCAGTGAGATAGGCCAGGGGGCTGTTGCCCAGTACTTC. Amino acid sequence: CASSEIGQGAVAQYF.

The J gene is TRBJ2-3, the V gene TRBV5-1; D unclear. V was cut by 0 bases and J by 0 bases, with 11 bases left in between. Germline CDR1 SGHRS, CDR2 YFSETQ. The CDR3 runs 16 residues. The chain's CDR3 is CASSLADFGSTDTQYF. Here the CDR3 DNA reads TGCGCCAGCAGCTTGGCCGATTTCGGTAGCACAGATACGCAGTATTTT.

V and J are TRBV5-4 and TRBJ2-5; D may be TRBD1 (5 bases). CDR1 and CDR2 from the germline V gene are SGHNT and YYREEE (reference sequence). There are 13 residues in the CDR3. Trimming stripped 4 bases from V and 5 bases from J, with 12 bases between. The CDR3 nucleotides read TGTGCCAGCAGCCTAGGGGTGATGGAGACCCAGTACTTC. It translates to CASSLGVMETQYF.

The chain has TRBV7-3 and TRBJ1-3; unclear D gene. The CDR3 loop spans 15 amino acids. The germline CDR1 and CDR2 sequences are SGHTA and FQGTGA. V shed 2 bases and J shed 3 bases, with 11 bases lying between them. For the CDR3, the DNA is TGTGCCAGCAGCTTAGTCGCGGGGTTTGGAAACACCATATATTTT. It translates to CASSLVAGFGNTIYF.

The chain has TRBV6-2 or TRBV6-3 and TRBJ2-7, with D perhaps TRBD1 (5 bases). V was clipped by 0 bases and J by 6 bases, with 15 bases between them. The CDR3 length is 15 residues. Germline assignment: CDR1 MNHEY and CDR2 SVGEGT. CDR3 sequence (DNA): TGTGCCAGCAGTTACTCCGCCAAAGGGGCCTCCGAGCAGTACTTC. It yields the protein CASSYSAKGASEQYF.

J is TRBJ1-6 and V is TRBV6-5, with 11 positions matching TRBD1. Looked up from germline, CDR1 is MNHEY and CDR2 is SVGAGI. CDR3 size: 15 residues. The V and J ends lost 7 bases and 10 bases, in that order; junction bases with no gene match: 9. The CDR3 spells CASTQDRGLGSPLHF. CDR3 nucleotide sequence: TGTGCCAGCACTCAGGACAGGGGGCTAGGATCACCCCTCCACTTT.

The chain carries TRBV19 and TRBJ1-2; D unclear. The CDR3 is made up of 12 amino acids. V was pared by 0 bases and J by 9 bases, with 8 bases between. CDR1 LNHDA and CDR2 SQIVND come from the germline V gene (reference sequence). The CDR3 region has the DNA TGTGCCAGTAGTATAGATCGGGGTAGCTACACCTTC. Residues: CASSIDRGSYTF.

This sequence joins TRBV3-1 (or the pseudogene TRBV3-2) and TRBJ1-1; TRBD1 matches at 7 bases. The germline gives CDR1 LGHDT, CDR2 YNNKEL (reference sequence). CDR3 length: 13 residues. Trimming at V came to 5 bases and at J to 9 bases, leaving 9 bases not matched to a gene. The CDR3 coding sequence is TGTGCCAGCAGCATCGCCCAAGGGGGCAAAGCTTTCTTT. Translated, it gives CASSIAQGGKAFF.

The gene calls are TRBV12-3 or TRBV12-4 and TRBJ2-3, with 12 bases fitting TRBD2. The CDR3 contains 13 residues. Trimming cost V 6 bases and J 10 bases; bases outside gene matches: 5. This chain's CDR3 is CASRPTSGGSQYF. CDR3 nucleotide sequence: TGTGCCAGCAGGCCGACTAGCGGGGGATCGCAGTATTTT.

DNA for the CDR3: TGTGCCAGTTTCCAAGCGCGGGGGGGACGGAATGAGCAGTTCTTC. This gives the protein CASFQARGGRNEQFF. The gene calls are TRBV6-5 and TRBJ2-1, with TRBD2 identical over 9 bases. Germline CDR1 reads MNHEY; CDR2 reads SVGAGI. The length of the CDR3 is 15 residues. With 9 bases clipped from V and 7 bases from J, the junction kept 13 bases outside the gene matches.

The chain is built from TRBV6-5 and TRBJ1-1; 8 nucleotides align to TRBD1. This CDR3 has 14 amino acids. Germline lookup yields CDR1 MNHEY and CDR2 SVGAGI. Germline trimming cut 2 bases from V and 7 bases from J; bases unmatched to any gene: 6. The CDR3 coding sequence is TGTGCCAGCAGTTACCCCGGACAGGGAGGTGAAGCTTTCTTT. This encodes CASSYPGQGGEAFF.

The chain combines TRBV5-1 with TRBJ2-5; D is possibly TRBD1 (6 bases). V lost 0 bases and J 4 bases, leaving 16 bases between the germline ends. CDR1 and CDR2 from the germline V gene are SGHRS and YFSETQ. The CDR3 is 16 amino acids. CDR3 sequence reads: CASSLATGTGSETQYF. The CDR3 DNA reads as TGCGCCAGCAGCTTGGCAACAGGGACGGGGTCAGAGACCCAGTACTTC.

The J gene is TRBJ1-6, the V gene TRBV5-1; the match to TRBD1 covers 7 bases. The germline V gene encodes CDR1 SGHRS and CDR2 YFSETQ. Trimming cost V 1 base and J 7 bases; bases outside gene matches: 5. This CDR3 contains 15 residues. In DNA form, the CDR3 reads TGCGCCAGCAGCTTGCGGACAGGCGGGAATTCACCCCTCCACTTT. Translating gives CASSLRTGGNSPLHF.

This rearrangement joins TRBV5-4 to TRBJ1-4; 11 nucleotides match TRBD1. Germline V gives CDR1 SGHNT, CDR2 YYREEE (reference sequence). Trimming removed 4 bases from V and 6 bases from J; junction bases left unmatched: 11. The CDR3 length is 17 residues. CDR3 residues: CASSLGTGGREDEKLFF. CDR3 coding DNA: TGTGCCAGCAGCCTCGGGACAGGGGGAAGAGAAGATGAAAAACTGTTTTTT.

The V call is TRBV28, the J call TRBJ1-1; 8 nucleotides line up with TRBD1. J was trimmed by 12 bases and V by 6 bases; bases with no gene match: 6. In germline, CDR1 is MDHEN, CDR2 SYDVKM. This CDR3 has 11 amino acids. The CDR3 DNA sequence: TGTGCCAGCAGGGCAGGGGGCAGGTCTTTCTTT. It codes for CASRAGGRSFF.

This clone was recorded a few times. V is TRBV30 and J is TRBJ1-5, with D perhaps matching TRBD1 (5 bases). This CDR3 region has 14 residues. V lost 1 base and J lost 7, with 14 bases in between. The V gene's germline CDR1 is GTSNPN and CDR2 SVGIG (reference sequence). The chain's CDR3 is CAWSALKQGQPQHF. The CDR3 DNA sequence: TGTGCCTGGAGTGCTCTCAAGCAGGGCCAGCCCCAGCATTTT.

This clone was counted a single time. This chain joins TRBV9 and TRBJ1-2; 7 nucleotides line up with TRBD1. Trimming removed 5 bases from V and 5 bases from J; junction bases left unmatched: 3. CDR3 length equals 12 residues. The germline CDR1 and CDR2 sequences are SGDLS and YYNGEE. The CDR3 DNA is TGTGCCAGCAGGGCACAGGGGTATGGCTACACCTTC. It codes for CASRAQGYGYTF. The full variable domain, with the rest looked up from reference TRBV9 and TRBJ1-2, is DSGVTQTPKHLITATGQRVTLRCSPRSGDLSVYWYQQSLDQGLQFLIQYYNGEERAKGNILERFSAQQFPDLHSELNLSSLELGDSALYFCASRAQGYGYTFGSGTRLTVV.